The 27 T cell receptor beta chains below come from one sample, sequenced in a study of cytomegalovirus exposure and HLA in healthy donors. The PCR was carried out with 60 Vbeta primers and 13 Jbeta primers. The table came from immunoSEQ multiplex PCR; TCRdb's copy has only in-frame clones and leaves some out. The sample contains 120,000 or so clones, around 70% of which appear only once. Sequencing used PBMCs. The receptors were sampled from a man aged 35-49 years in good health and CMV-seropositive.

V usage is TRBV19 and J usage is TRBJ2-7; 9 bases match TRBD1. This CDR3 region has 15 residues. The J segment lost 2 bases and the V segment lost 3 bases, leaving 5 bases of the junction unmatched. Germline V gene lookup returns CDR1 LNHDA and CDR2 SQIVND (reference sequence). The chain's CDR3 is CASSITGGSTYEQYF. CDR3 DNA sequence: TGTGCCAGTAGTATCACAGGGGGCTCGACCTACGAGCAGTACTTC.

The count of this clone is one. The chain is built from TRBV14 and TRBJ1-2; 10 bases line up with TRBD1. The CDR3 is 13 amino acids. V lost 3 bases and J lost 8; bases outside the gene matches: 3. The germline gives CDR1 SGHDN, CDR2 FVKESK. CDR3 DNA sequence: TGTGCCAGCAGCCAGGGGACAGGGGACGGCTACACCTTC. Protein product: CASSQGTGDGYTF.

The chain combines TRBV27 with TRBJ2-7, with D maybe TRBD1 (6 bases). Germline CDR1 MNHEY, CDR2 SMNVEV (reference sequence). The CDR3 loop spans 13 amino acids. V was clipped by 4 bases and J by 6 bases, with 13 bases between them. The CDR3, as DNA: TGTGCCAGCAGTTCGTCAACAGGGTCCGAGCAGTACTTC. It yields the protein CASSSSTGSEQYF.

CDR3: CSVHTVIETQYF. In DNA, the CDR3 is TGCAGCGTTCACACAGTGATTGAGACCCAGTACTTC. The V call is TRBV29-1, the J call TRBJ2-5; D is uncertain. Germline V gene data show CDR1 as SQVTM and CDR2 as ANQGSEA. This CDR3 region has 12 residues. V was pared by 5 bases and J by 5 bases, with 12 bases between.

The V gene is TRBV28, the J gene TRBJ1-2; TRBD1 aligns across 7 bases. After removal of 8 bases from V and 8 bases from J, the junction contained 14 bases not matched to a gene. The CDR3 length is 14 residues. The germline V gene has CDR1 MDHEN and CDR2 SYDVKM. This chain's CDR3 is CASGDDRDFGGYTF. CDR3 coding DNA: TGTGCCAGCGGGGACGACAGGGACTTTGGGGGCTACACCTTC.

CDR3 nucleotide sequence: TGTGCCAGCAGCTTGGGACAGATAAATTCACCCCTCCACTTT. It codes for CASSLGQINSPLHF. The rearrangement uses TRBV5-6 and TRBJ1-6; perhaps TRBD1 as D (5 bases). Per germline, CDR1 SGHDT and CDR2 YYEEEE. CDR3 length: 14 amino acids. Trimming removed 0 bases at V and 7 bases at J, with 8 bases between. The full variable domain, in which reference TRBV5-6 and TRBJ1-6 provide the parts outside the CDR3, is DAGVTQSPTHLIKTRGQQVTLRCSPKSGHDTVSWYQQALGQGPQFIFQYYEEEERQRGNFPDRFSGHQFPNYSSELNVNALLLGDSALYLCASSLGQINSPLHFGNGTRLTVT.

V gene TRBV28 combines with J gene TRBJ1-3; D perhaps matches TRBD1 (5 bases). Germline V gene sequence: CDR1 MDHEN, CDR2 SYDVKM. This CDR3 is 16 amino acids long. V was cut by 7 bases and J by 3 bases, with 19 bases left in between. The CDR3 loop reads CASTPGGMVGGNTIYF. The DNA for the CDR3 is TGTGCCAGCACCCCCGGGGGGATGGTGGGTGGAAACACCATATATTTT.

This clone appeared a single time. CDR3 sequence: CASSIDRGVNEQFF. CDR3 DNA: TGTGCCAGCAGTATTGACAGGGGGGTGAATGAGCAGTTCTTC. V is TRBV2 and J is TRBJ2-1, with 9 bases fitting TRBD1. The V segment lost 5 bases and the J segment 7 bases; nucleotides outside the gene matches: 6. This CDR3 spans 14 amino acids. CDR1 is SNHLY, CDR2 FYNNEI, per germline.

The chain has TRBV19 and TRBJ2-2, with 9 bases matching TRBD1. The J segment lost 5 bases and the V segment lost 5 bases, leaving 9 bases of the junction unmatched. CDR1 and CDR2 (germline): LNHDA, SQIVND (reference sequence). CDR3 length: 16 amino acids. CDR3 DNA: TGTGCCAGTAGTGCCTTATCCGGGACAGGGACCGGGGAGCTGTTTTTT. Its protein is CASSALSGTGTGELFF.

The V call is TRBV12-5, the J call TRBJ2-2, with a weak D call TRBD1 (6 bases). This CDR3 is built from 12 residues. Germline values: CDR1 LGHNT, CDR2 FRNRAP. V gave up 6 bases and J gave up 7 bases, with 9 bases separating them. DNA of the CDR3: TGTGCTAGTGGCCGAGGGGGCGGGGAGCTGTTTTTT. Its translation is CASGRGGGELFF.

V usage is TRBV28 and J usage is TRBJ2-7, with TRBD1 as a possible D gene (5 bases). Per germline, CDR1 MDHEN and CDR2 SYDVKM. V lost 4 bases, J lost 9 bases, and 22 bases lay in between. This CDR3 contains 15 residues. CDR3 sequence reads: CASSSDTRGPVGQYF. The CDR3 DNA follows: TGTGCCAGCAGTTCGGACACCCGAGGACCGGTAGGGCAGTACTTC. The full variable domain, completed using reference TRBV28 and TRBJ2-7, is DVKVTQSSRYLVKRTGEKVFLECVQDMDHENMFWYRQDPGLGLRLIYFSYDVKMKEKGDIPEGYSVSREKKERFSLILESASTNQTSMYLCASSSDTRGPVGQYFGPGTRLTVT.

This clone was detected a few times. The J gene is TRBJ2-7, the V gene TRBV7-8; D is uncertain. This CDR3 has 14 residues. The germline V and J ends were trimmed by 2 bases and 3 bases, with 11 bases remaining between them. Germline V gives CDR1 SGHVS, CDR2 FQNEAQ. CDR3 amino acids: CASSLSGLNYEQYF. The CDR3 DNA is TGTGCCAGCAGCTTATCCGGGTTAAACTACGAGCAGTACTTC. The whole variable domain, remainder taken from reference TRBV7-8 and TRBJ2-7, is GAGVSQSPRYKVAKRGQDVALRCDPISGHVSLFWYQQALGQGPEFLTYFQNEAQLDKSGLPSDRFFAERPEGSVSTLKIQRTQQEDSAVYLCASSLSGLNYEQYFGPGTRLTVT.

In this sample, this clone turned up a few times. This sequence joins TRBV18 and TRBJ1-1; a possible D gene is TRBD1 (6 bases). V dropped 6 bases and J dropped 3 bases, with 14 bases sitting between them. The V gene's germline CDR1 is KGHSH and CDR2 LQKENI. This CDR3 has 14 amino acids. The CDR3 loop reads CASSRGGGDTEAFF. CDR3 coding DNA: TGTGCCAGCTCCAGGGGAGGGGGTGACACTGAAGCTTTCTTT.

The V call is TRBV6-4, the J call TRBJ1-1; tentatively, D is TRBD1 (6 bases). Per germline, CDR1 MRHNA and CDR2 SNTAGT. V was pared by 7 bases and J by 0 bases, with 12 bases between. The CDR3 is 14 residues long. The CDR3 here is CASKMDRLNTEAFF. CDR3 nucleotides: TGTGCCAGCAAGATGGACAGACTGAACACTGAAGCTTTCTTT.

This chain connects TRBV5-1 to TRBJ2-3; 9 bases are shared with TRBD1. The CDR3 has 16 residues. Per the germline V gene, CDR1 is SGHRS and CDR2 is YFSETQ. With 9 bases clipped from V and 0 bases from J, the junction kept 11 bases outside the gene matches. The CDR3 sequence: CATSKQGAASTDTQYF. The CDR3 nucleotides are TGCGCCACCTCCAAACAGGGGGCTGCTAGCACAGATACGCAGTATTTT. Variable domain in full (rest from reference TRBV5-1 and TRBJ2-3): KAGVTQTPRYLIKTRGQQVTLSCSPISGHRSVSWYQQTPGQGLQFLFEYFSETQRNKGNFPGRFSGRQFSNSRSEMNVSTLELGDSALYLCATSKQGAASTDTQYFGPGTRLTVL.

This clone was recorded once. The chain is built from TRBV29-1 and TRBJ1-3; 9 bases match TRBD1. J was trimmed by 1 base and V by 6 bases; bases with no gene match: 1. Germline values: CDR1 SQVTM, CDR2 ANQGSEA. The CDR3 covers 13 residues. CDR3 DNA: TGCAGCGTGGGACAGGGATCTGGAAACACCATATATTTT. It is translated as CSVGQGSGNTIYF.

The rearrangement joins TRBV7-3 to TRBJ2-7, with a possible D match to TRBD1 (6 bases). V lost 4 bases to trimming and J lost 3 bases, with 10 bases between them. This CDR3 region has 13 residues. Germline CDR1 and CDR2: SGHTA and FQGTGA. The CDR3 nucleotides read TGTGCCAGCAGCTCCCTGGACAGCTACGAGCAGTACTTC. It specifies CASSSLDSYEQYF. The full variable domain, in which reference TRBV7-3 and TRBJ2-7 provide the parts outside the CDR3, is GAGVSQTPSNKVTEKGKYVELRCDPISGHTALYWYRQSLGQGPEFLIYFQGTGAADDSGLPNDRFFAVRPEGSVSTLKIQRTERGDSAVYLCASSSLDSYEQYFGPGTRLTVT.

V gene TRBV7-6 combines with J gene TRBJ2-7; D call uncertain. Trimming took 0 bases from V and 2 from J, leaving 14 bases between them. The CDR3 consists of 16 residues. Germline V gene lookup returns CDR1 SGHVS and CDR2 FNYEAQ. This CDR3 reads CASSLAPQVPTYEQYF. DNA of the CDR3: TGTGCCAGCAGCTTAGCCCCGCAGGTGCCTACCTACGAGCAGTACTTC.

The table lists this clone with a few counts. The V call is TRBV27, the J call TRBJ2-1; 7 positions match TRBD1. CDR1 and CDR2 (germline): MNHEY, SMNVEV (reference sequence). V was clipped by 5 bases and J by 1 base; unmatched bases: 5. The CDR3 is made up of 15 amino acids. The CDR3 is CASSVSGGSYNEQFF. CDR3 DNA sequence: TGTGCCAGCAGTGTCTCAGGGGGTTCCTACAATGAGCAGTTCTTC.

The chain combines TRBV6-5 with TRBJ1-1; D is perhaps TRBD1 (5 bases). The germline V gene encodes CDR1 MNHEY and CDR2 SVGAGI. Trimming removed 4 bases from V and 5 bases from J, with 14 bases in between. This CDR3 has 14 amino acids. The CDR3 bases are TGTGCCAGCAGTTTCGCGGAGGGGAGGACTGAAGCTTTCTTT. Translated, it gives CASSFAEGRTEAFF.

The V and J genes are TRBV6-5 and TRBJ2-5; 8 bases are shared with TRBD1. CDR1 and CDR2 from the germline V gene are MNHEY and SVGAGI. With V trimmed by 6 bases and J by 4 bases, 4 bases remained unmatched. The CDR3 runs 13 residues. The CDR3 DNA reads TGTGCCAGCAGCCCTGACAGGGGAGAGACCCAGTACTTC. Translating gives CASSPDRGETQYF.

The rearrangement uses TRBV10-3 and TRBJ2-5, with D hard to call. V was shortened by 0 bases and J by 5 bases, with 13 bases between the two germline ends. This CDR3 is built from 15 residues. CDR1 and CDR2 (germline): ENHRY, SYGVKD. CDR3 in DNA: TGTGCCATCAGTGAGTCGCGACCCCTCGGGGAGACCCAGTACTTC. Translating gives CAISESRPLGETQYF.

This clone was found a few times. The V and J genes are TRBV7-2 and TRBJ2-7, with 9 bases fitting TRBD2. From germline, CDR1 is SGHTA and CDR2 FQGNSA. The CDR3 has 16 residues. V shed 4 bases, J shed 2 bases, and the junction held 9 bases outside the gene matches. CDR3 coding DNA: TGTGCCAGCAGCTACGATAGCGGGAGTCCCACCTACGAGCAGTACTTC. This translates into CASSYDSGSPTYEQYF.

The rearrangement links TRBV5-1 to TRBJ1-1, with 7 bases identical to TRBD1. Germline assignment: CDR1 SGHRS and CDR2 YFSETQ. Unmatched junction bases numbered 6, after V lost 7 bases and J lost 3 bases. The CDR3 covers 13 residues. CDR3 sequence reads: CASYRTGDTEAFF. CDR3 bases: TGCGCCAGCTATCGTACAGGGGACACTGAAGCTTTCTTT. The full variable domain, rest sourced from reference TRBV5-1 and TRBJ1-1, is KAGVTQTPRYLIKTRGQQVTLSCSPISGHRSVSWYQQTPGQGLQFLFEYFSETQRNKGNFPGRFSGRQFSNSRSEMNVSTLELGDSALYLCASYRTGDTEAFFGQGTRLTVV.

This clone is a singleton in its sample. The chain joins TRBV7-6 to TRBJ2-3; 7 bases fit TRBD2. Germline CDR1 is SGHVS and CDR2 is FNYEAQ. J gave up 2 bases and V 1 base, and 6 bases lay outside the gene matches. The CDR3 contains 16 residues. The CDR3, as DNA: TGTGCCAGCAGCTTAGGGGGGACTACCTCCACAGATACGCAGTATTTT. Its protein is CASSLGGTTSTDTQYF.

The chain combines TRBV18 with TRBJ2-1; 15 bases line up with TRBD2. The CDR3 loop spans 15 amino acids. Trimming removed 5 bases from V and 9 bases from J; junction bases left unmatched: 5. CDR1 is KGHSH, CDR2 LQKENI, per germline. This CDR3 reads CASSTRTSGGGEQFF. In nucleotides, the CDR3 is TGTGCCAGCTCAACCCGGACTAGCGGGGGGGGTGAGCAGTTCTTC.

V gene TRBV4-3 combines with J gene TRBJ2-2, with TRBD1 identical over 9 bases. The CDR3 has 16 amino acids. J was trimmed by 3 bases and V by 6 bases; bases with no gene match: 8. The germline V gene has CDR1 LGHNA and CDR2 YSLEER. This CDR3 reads CASSQDRGAYTGELFF. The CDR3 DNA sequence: TGCGCCAGCAGTCAGGACAGGGGAGCATACACCGGGGAGCTGTTTTTT.